This TCR beta chain was found in a study of human T cells and chemical hapten exposure. This clonotype has a count of ten or more. V lost 0 bases and J lost 3, with 7 bases in between. The V gene's germline CDR1 is SGHKS and CDR2 YYEKEE (reference sequence). The CDR3 runs to 13 residues. The time point was: patch test 3, about 24 weeks after DPC sensitization. The treatment is: therapeutic diphenylcyclopropenone sensitization with weekly scalp DPC. A single record per CDR3 protein comes from TCRdb applying MiXCR to the RACE reads. Of 80,000 to 100,000 distinct CDR3 sequences listed, about 10% are singletons.

Sequenced material: whole blood, taken in connection with sensitization to the hapten diphenylcyclopropenone (DPC). The rearrangement links TRBV5-5 to TRBJ2-7; D is undetermined. This receptor was obtained from a woman aged 45-65 years with alopecia areata. Some clones in this sample may be carry-over from other donors' samples. DNA for the CDR3: TGTGCCAGCAGCTTGGTGGACCTCTACGAGCAGTACTTC. This gives the protein CASSLVDLYEQYF. Full variable domain (remainder filled in from reference TRBV5-5 and TRBJ2-7): DAGVTQSPTHLIKTRGQQVTLRCSPISGHKSVSWYQQVLGQGPQFIFQYYEKEERGRGNFPDRFSARQFPNYSSELNVNALLLGDSALYLCASSLVDLYEQYFGPGTRLTVT.